One T cell receptor (beta chain) is described in this entry. The antigen is not known. In the naive CD8 group, cells lacked CD45RO and were positively selected for CCR7, so terminally differentiated effector memory CD45RA+ cells were left out. These data are taken from a study of shared clonotypes between healthy human individuals. The study's findings and limits: Generally, estimated richness proved larger in naive subsets than it did in memory subsets. Across a handful of donors, naive CD4 shared roughly 5%, naive CD8 over 3%, memory CD4 roughly 2.1%, memory CD8 approximately 0.4%.

This table comes from immunoSEQ multiplex PCR, and its TCRdb copy is limited to in-frame clones, with some not included. Found here are around 2,100,000 clones, approximately 94% of them singletons; the top ten hold 1.2%. Trimming pared 5 bases from V and 7 bases from J, leaving 11 bases between. The germline V gene has CDR1 MDHEN and CDR2 SYDVKM. The CDR3 sequence is 12 residues long. The sequenced material came from naive CD8+ T cells sorted from blood. This TCR derives from a man aged 18 to 30 in good health. The chain carries TRBV28 and TRBJ1-2, with D maybe TRBD1 (6 bases). The CDR3 spells CASSDGGLGYTF. CDR3 coding DNA: TGTGCCAGCAGTGACGGGGGCCTTGGCTACACCTTC.